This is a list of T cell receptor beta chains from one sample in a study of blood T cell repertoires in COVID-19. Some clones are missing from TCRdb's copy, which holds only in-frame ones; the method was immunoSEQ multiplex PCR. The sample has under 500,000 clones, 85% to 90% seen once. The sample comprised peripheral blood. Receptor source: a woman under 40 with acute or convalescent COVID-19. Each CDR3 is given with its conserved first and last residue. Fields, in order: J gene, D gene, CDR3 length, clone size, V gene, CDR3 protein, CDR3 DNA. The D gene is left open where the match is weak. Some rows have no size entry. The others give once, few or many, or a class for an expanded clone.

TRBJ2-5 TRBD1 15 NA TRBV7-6 CASSLGTGGQETQYF TGTGCCAGCAGCCTAGGGACAGGGGGACAAGAGACCCAGTACTTC
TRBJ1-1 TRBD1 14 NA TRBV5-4 CASRPGQGSTEAFF TGTGCCAGCAGACCGGGACAGGGATCCACTGAAGCTTTCTTT
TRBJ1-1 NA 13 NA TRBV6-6 CASSLQGNTEAFF TGTGCCAGCAGCCTCCAGGGGAACACTGAAGCTTTCTTT
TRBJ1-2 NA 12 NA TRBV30 CAWRGGRYGYTF TGTGCCTGGAGGGGGGGACGCTATGGCTACACCTTC
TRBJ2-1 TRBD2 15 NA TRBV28 CASSSGGAGYNEQFF TGTGCCAGCTCTAGCGGGGGGGCAGGATACAATGAGCAGTTCTTC
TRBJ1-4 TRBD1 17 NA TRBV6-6 CASSPTDGGQENEKLFF TGTGCCAGCAGTCCCACGGACGGGGGACAGGAGAATGAAAAACTGTTTTTT
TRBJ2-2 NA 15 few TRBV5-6 CASSWAPGENGELFF TGTGCCAGCAGCTGGGCCCCAGGGGAGAACGGGGAGCTGTTTTTT
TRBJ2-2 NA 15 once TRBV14 CASLSGRCRHRGAVF TGTGCCAGCTTATCCGGCCGATGCAGACACCGGGGAGCTGTTTTT
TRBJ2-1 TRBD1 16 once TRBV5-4 CASSRLGTGADNEQFF TGTGCCAGCAGCCGGCTGGGGACAGGAGCCGACAATGAGCAGTTCTTC
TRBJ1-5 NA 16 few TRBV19 CASSRVDPSTDQPQHF TGTGCCAGTAGTAGAGTCGACCCAAGCACAGATCAGCCCCAGCATTTT
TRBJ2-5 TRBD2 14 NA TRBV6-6 CASSPSGGQETQYF TGTGCCAGCAGTCCATCGGGGGGCCAAGAGACCCAGTACTTC
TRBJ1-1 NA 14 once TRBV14 CASSQSQYGAEAFF TGTGCCAGCAGCCAGAGCCAATATGGTGCTGAAGCTTTCTTT
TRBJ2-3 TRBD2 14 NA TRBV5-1 CASSLGREGDTQYF TGCGCCAGCAGCTTGGGCAGGGAGGGAGATACGCAGTATTTT
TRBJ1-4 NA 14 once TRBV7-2 CASSSGPGDEKLFF TGTGCCAGCAGCTCGGGACCAGGGGATGAAAAACTGTTTTTT
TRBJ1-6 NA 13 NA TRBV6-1 CASSEPKLSPLHF TGTGCCAGCAGTGAACCTAAACTTTCACCCCTCCACTTT
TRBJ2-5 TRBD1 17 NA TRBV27 CASSFLRTGGERETQYF TGTGCCAGCAGTTTTCTTAGGACAGGGGGCGAACGAGAGACCCAGTACTTC
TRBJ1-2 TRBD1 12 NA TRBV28 CASSKGAYGYTF TGTGCCAGCAGTAAGGGGGCCTATGGCTACACCTTC
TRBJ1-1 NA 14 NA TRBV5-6 CASRDYRTNTEAFF TGTGCCAGCAGAGATTACAGGACGAACACTGAAGCTTTCTTT
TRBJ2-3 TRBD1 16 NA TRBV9 CASSVGGTGGTDTQYF TGTGCCAGCAGCGTCGGCGGGACAGGGGGCACAGATACGCAGTATTTT
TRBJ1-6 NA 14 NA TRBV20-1 CSAIETFRNSPLHF TGCAGTGCTATTGAGACTTTTCGTAATTCACCCCTCCACTTT
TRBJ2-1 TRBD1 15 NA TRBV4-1 CASSQRTGGSDEQFF TGCGCCAGCAGCCAGAGGACAGGGGGTTCCGATGAGCAGTTCTTC
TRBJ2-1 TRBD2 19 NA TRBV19 CASSPGKTSGGAYYNEQFF TGTGCCAGTAGTCCCGGGAAGACTAGCGGGGGGGCTTACTACAATGAGCAGTTCTTC
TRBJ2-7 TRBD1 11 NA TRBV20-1 CSAGQGPEQYF TGCAGTGCTGGACAGGGCCCCGAGCAGTACTTC
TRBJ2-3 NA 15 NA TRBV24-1 CATSDAQDTPDTQYF TGTGCCACCAGTGACGCCCAAGACACCCCAGATACGCAGTATTTT
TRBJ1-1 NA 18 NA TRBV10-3 CAISESKSGGGLGTEAFF TGTGCCATCAGTGAGAGTAAATCTGGCGGGGGTCTCGGGACTGAAGCTTTCTTT
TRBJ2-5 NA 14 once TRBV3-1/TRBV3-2 CASSQEAPWETQYF TGTGCCAGCAGCCAAGAGGCCCCGTGGGAGACCCAGTACTTC
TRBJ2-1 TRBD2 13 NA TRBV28 CASLAGGYNEQFF TGTGCCAGCTTAGCGGGGGGTTACAATGAGCAGTTCTTC
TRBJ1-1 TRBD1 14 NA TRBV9 CASSVDQGATEAFF TGTGCCAGCAGCGTAGATCAGGGGGCCACTGAAGCTTTCTTT
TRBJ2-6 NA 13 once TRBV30 CAWGLSGANVLTF TGTGCCTGGGGCCTCTCTGGGGCCAACGTCCTGACTTTC